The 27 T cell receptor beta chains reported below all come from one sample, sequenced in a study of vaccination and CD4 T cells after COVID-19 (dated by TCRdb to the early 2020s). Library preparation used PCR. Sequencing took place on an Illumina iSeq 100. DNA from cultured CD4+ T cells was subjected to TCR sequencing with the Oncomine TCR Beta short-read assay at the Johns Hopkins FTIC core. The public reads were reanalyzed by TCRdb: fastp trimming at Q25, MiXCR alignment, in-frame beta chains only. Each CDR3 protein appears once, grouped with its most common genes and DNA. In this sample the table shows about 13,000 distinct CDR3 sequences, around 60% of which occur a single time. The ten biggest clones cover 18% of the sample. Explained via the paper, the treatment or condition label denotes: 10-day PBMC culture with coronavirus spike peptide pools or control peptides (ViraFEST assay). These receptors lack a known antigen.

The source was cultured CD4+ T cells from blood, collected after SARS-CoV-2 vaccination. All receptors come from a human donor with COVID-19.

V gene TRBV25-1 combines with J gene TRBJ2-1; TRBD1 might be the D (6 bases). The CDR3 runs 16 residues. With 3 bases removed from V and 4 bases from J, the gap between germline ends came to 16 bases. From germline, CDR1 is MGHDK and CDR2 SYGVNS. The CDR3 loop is CASSEPGQFLYNEQFF. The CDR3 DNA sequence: TGTGCCAGCAGTGAGCCGGGACAATTCCTATACAATGAGCAGTTCTTC. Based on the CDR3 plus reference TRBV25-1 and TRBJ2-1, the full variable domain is EADIYQTPRYLVIGTGKKITLECSQTMGHDKMYWYQQDPGMELHLIHYSYGVNSTEKGDLSSESTVSRIRTEHFPLTLESARPSHTSQYLCASSEPGQFLYNEQFFGPGTRLTVL.

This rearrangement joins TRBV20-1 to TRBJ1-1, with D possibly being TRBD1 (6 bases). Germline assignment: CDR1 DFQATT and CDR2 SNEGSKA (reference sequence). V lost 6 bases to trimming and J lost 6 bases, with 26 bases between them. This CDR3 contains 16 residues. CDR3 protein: CSAATSLQGPPPEAFF. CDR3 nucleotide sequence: TGCAGTGCCGCCACGTCCCTCCAGGGGCCGCCACCTGAAGCTTTCTTT.

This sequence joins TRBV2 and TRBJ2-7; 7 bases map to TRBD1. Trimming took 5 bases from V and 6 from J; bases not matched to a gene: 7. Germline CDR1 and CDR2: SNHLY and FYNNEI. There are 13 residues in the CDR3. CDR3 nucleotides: TGTGCCAGCAGTCCGGACAGGCCGGCCGAGCAGTACTTC. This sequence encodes CASSPDRPAEQYF.

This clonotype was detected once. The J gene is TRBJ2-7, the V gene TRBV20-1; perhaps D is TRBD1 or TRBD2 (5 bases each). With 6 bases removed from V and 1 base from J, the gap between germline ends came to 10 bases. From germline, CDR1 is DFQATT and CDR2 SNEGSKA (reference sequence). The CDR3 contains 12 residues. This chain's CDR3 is CSAFGGSYEQYF. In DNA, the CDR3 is TGCAGTGCCTTTGGGGGTTCCTACGAGCAGTACTTC.

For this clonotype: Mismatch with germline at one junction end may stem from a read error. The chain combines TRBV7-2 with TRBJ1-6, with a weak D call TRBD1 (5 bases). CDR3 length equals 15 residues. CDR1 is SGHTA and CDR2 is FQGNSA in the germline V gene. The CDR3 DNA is TGTGCCAGCAGCCTAGCCGGGACCGGGGCGTCACCCCTCCACTTT. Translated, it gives CASSLAGTGASPLHF.

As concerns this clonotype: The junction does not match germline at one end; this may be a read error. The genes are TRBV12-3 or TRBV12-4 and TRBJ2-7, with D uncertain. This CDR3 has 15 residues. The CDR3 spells CASSPTPPSSCEQYF. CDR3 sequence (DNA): TGTGCCAGCAGTCCGACACCCCCGTCCTCCTGCGAGCAGTACTTC.

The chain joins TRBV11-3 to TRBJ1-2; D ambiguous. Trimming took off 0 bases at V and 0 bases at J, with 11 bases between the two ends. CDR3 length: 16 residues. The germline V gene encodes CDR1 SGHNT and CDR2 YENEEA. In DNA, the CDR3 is TGTGCCAGCAGCTTAGAGGGCCGGGGAGCTAACTATGGCTACACCTTC. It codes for CASSLEGRGANYGYTF.

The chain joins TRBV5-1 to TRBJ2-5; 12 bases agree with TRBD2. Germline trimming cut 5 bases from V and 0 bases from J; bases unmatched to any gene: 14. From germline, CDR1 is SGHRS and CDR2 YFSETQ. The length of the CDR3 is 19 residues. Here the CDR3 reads CASRAATSGGLKYQETQYF. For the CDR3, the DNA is TGCGCCAGCAGGGCCGCGACTAGCGGGGGATTAAAGTACCAAGAGACCCAGTACTTC.

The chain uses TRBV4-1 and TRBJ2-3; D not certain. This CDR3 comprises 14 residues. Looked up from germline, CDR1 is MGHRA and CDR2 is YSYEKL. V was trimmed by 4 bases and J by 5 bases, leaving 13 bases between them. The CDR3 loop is CASSPQSSRDTQYF. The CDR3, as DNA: TGCGCCAGCAGCCCCCAGTCCTCCCGAGATACGCAGTATTTT.

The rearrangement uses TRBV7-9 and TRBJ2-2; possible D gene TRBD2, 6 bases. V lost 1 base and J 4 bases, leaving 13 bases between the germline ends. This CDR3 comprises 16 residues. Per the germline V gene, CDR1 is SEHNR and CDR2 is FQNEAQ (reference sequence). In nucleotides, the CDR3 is TGTGCCAGCAGCTTAGTTGCGGGGCTGGGCACCGGGGAGCTGTTTTTT. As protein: CASSLVAGLGTGELFF.

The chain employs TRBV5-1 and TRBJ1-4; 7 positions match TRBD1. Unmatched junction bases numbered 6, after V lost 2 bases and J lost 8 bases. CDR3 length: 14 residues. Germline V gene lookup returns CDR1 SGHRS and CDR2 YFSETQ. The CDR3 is CASSFDREGEKLFF. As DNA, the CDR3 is TGCGCCAGCAGCTTTGACAGGGAGGGGGAAAAACTGTTTTTT.

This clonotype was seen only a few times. The CDR3 loop reads CASSEFGNYGYTF. CDR3 DNA sequence: TGCGCCAGCAGTGAGTTTGGAAACTATGGCTACACCTTC. The rearrangement uses TRBV10-1 and TRBJ1-2; no clear D gene. Trimming left V 1 base short and J 2 bases short, with 5 bases between. Germline V gene sequence: CDR1 WNHNN, CDR2 SYGVQD (reference sequence). The CDR3 is made up of 13 amino acids.

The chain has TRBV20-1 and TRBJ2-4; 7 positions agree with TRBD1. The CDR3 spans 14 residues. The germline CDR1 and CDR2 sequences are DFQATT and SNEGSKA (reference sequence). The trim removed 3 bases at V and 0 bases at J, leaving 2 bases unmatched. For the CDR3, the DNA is TGCAGTGCTAGGACAGGGCTAGCCAAAAACATTCAGTACTTC. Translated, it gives CSARTGLAKNIQYF.

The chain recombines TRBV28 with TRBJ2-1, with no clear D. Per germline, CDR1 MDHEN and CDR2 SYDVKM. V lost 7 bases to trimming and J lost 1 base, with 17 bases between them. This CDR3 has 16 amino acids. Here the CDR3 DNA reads TGTGCCAGCACCTCAAGGGTAGGAATTTCCTACAATGAGCAGTTCTTC. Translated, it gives CASTSRVGISYNEQFF.

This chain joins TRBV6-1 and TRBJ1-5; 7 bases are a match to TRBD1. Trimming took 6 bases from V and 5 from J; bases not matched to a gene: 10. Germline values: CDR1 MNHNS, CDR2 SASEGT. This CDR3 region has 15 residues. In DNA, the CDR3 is TGTGCCAGCAGCCAAACCAGGGGGTGGGATCAGCCCCAGCATTTT. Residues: CASSQTRGWDQPQHF.

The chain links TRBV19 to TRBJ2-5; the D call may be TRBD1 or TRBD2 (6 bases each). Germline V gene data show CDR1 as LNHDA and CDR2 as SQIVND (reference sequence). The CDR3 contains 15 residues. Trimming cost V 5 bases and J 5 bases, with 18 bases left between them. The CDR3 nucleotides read TGTGCCAGTAGTCACTCGGGGGCCGGTTCGGAGACCCAGTACTTC. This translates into CASSHSGAGSETQYF.

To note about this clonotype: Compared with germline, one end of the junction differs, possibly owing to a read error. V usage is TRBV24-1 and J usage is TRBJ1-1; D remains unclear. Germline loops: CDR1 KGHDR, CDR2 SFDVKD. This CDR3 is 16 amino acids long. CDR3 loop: CAASDIGPMLDTEAFF. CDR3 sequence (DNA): TGTGCCGCCAGTGATATCGGGCCAATGCTAGACACTGAAGCTTTCTTT.

CDR3 in DNA: TGTGCCAGCAGTATCGGACAGGGCGGCATGAACACTGAAGCTTTCTTT. Translating it yields CASSIGQGGMNTEAFF. The genes are TRBV12-3 or TRBV12-4 and TRBJ1-1; 8 bases agree with TRBD1. There are 16 residues in the CDR3. The V and J ends lost 5 bases and 0 bases, in that order; junction bases with no gene match: 8.

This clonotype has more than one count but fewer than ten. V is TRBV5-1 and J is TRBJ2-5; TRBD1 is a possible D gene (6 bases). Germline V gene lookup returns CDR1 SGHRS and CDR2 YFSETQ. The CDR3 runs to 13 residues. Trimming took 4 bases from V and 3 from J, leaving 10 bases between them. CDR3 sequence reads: CASSGRTEETQYF. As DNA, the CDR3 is TGCGCCAGCAGCGGTAGGACAGAAGAGACCCAGTACTTC. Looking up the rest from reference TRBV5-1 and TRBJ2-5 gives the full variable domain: KAGVTQTPRYLIKTRGQQVTLSCSPISGHRSVSWYQQTPGQGLQFLFEYFSETQRNKGNFPGRFSGRQFSNSRSEMNVSTLELGDSALYLCASSGRTEETQYFGPGTRLLVL.

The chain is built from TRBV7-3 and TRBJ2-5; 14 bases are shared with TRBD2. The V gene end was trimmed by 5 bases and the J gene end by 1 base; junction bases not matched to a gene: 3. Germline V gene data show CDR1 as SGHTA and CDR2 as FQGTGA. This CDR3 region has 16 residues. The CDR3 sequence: CASSAGLAGVQETQYF. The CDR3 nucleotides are TGTGCCAGCAGCGCGGGACTAGCGGGGGTCCAAGAGACCCAGTACTTC. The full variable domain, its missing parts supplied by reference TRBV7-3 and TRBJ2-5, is GAGVSQTPSNKVTEKGKYVELRCDPISGHTALYWYRQSLGQGPEFLIYFQGTGAADDSGLPNDRFFAVRPEGSVSTLKIQRTERGDSAVYLCASSAGLAGVQETQYFGPGTRLLVL.

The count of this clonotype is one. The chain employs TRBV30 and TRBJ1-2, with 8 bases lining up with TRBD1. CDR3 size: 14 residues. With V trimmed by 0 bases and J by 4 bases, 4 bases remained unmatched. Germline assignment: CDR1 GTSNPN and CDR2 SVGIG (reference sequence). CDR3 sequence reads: CAWSVSGQVYGYTF. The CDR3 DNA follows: TGTGCCTGGAGTGTATCGGGACAGGTCTATGGCTACACCTTC.

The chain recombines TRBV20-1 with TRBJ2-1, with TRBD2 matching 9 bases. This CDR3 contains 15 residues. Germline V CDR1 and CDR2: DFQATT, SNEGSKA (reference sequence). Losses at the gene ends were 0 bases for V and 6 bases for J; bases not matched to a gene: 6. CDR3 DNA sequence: TGCAGTGCTAGAGATCCGCGCGGGGGGGGCAATGAGCAGTTCTTC. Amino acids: CSARDPRGGGNEQFF.

CDR3 bases: TGTGCCAGCAGCTTAGGAACAGGGGGCCGCACCGGGGAGCTGTTTTTT. It is translated as CASSLGTGGRTGELFF. V is TRBV28 and J is TRBJ2-2; 9 positions agree with TRBD1. The CDR3 sequence is 16 residues long. The germline V gene has CDR1 MDHEN and CDR2 SYDVKM. Trimming removed 6 bases from V and 4 bases from J; junction bases left unmatched: 9. Together with reference TRBV28 and TRBJ2-2, the CDR3 gives the full variable domain: DVKVTQSSRYLVKRTGEKVFLECVQDMDHENMFWYRQDPGLGLRLIYFSYDVKMKEKGDIPEGYSVSREKKERFSLILESASTNQTSMYLCASSLGTGGRTGELFFGEGSRLTVL.

The CDR3 protein is CIPLRGGYQETQYF. CDR3 nucleotides: TGCATTCCGCTCAGGGGGGGGTACCAAGAGACCCAGTACTTC. The chain is built from TRBV20-1 and TRBJ2-5; D tentatively fits TRBD1 or TRBD2 (7 bases each). Looked up from germline, CDR1 is DFQATT and CDR2 is SNEGSKA (reference sequence). The CDR3 sequence is 14 residues long.

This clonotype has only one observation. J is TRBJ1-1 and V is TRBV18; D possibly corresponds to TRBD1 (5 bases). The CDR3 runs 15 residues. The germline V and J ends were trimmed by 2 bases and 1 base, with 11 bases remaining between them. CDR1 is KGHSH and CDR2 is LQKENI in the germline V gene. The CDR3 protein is CASSPTIDRNTEAFF. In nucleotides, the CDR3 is TGTGCCAGCTCACCAACCATCGACAGGAACACTGAAGCTTTCTTT.

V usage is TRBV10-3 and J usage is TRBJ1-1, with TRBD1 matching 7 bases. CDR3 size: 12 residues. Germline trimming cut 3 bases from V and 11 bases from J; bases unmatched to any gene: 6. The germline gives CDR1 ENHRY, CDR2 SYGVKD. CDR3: CAISDGQVVAFF. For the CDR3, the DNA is TGTGCCATCAGTGATGGACAGGTGGTGGCTTTCTTT.

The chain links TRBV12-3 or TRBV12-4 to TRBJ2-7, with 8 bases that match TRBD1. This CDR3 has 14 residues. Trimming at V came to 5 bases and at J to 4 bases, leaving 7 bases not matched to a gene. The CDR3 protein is CASSLGQGVYEQYF. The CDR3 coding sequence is TGTGCCAGCAGTCTAGGACAGGGCGTATACGAGCAGTACTTC.